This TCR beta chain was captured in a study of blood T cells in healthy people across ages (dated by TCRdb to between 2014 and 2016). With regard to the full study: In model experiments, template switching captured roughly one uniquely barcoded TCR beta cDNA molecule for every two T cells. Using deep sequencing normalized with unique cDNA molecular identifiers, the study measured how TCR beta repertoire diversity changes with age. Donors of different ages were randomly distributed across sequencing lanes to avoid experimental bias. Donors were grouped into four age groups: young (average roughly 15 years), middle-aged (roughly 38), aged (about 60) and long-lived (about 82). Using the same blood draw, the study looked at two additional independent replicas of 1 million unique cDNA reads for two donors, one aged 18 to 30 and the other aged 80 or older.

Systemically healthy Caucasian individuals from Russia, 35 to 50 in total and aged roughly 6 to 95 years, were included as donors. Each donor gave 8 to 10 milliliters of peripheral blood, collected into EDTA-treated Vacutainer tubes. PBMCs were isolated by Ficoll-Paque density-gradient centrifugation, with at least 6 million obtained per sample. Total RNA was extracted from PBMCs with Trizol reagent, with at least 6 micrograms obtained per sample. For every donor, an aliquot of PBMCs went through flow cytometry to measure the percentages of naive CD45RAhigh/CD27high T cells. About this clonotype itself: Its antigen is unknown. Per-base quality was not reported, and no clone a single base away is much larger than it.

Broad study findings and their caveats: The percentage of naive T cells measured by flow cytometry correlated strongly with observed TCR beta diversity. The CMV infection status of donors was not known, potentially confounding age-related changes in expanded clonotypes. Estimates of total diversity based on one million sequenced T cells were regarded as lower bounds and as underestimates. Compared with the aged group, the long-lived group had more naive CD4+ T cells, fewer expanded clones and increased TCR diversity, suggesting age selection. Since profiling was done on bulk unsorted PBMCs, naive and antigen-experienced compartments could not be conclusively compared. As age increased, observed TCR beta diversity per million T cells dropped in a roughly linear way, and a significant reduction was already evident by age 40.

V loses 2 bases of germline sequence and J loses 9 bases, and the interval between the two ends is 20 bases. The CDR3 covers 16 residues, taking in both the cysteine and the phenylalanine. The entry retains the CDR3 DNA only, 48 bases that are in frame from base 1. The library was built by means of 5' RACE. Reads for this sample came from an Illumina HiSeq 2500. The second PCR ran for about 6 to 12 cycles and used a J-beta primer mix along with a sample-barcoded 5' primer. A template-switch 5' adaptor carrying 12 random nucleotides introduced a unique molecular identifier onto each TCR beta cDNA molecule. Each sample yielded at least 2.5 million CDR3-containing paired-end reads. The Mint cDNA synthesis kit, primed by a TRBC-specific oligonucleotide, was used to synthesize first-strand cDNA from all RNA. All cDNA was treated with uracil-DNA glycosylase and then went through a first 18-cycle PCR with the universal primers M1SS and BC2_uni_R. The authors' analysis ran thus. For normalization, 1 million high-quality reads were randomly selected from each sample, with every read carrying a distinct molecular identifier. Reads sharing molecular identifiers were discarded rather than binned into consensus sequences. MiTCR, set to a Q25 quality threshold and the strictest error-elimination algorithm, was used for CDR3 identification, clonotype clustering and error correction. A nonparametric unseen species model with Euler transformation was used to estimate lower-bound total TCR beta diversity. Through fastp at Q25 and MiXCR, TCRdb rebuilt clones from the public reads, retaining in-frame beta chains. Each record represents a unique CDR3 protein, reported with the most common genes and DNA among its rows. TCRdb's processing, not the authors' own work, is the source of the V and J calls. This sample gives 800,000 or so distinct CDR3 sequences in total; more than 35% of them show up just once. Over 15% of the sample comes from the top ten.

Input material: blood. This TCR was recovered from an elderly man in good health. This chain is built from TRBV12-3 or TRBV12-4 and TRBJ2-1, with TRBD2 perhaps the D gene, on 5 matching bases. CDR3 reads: CASSLNRGLAAGEQFF. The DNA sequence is TGTGCCAGCAGTTTAAACCGCGGGCTAGCCGCCGGTGAGCAGTTCTTC.